One and the same sample provided the 2 T cell receptor beta chains below, sequenced in a study of T cell repertoires in cytomegalovirus infection. Their specific antigens are unknown. MiXCR, applied by TCRdb to the reads, yields one record per CDR3 protein. The data contain 150,000 or so distinct CDR3 sequences, approximately 21% of them singletons. Sequencing used CD8+ T cells from cultured PBMCs, obtained from culture after CMV antigen stimulation. These receptors came from a human donor in good health (CMV status not recorded). Some clones in this sample may be carry-over from other donors' samples.

The genes are TRBV12-3 or TRBV12-4 and TRBJ2-7; D possibly uses TRBD1 or TRBD2 (5 bases each). The CDR3 runs 13 residues. The V end was cut by 6 bases, the J end by 6 bases, with 15 bases between. DNA for the CDR3: TGTGCCAGCAGATTTTCTGGGACGGGCGAGCAGTACTTC. This sequence encodes CASRFSGTGEQYF.

The gene calls are TRBV7-9 and TRBJ1-1, with a weak D call TRBD1 (5 bases). Trimming stripped 4 bases from V and 0 bases from J, with 18 bases between. The germline CDR1 and CDR2 sequences are SEHNR and FQNEAQ (reference sequence). CDR3 length equals 17 residues. CDR3 loop: CASSSPDSGGVNTEAFF. The CDR3 region has the DNA TGTGCCAGCAGCTCTCCTGATTCCGGGGGTGTGAACACTGAAGCTTTCTTT.